The 22 T cell receptor beta chains presented below share a single source sample, sequenced in a study of blood T cell repertoires in COVID-19. Generated by immunoSEQ multiplex PCR, the TCRdb table keeps only in-frame clones and is missing some. The sample gives fewer than 85,000 clones, less than 95% of which show up once; 1% is in the top ten. Material for sequencing was peripheral blood. The receptor source for this set is a woman aged 50 to 60 in a cohort sampled during active COVID-19.

This sequence joins TRBV9 and TRBJ1-2, with 7 bases fitting TRBD1. This CDR3 is built from 15 residues. The ends lost 0 bases at V and 3 bases at J; junction bases unmatched: 5. The V gene's germline CDR1 is SGDLS and CDR2 YYNGEE. CDR3 residues: CASSVVEGQYYGYTF. The CDR3 DNA reads as TGTGCCAGCAGCGTAGTGGAGGGACAGTACTATGGCTACACCTTC. The entire variable domain, with the rest obtained from reference TRBV9 and TRBJ1-2, is as follows: DSGVTQTPKHLITATGQRVTLRCSPRSGDLSVYWYQQSLDQGLQFLIQYYNGEERAKGNILERFSAQQFPDLHSELNLSSLELGDSALYFCASSVVEGQYYGYTFGSGTRLTVV.

This chain joins TRBV5-4 and TRBJ1-2; 9 bases align to TRBD1. The CDR3 length is 15 residues. In germline, CDR1 is SGHNT, CDR2 YYREEE (reference sequence). V dropped 2 bases and J dropped 4; count of bases not matched to a gene: 6. The CDR3: CASSFGGQGFYGYTF. For the CDR3, the DNA is TGTGCCAGCAGCTTCGGGGGACAGGGTTTCTATGGCTACACCTTC.

This clone was seen a few times. The rearrangement links TRBV15 to TRBJ2-2; D might be TRBD2 (6 bases). Trimming removed 8 bases from V and 6 bases from J, with 19 bases in between. Germline loops: CDR1 LNHNV, CDR2 YYDKDF (reference sequence). CDR3 size: 15 residues. CDR3 sequence (DNA): TGTGCCACCGGTAGCGGAGGGAGTAGGGCCGGGGAGCTGTTTTTT. Encoded protein: CATGSGGSRAGELFF.

This chain connects TRBV4-1 to TRBJ2-3; D may be TRBD1 (5 bases). Germline V gene data show CDR1 as MGHRA and CDR2 as YSYEKL. The CDR3 consists of 16 residues. Trimming left V 1 base short and J 5 bases short, with 16 bases between. Here the CDR3 reads CASSQASTGIQDTQYF. The CDR3 DNA sequence: TGCGCCAGCAGCCAAGCGTCCACAGGAATACAAGATACGCAGTATTTT.

V usage is TRBV27 and J usage is TRBJ1-3, with no clear D. V lost 8 bases and J lost 4, with 12 bases in between. Germline V gene lookup returns CDR1 MNHEY and CDR2 SMNVEV (reference sequence). CDR3 length: 13 amino acids. CDR3 sequence reads: CASLDYHGNTIYF. The CDR3 DNA is TGTGCCAGCCTTGACTATCACGGAAACACCATATATTTT.

The chain employs TRBV6-6 and TRBJ1-1; D call uncertain. The CDR3 is made up of 12 amino acids. Germline V gene sequence: CDR1 MNHNY, CDR2 SVGAGI (reference sequence). Trimming stripped 2 bases from V and 9 bases from J, with 10 bases between. The CDR3 DNA reads TGTGCCAGCAGTTACCCGGGGAACCAAGCTTTCTTT. It translates to CASSYPGNQAFF.

This chain joins TRBV10-2 and TRBJ2-1; TRBD2 might be the D (7 bases). The length of the CDR3 is 14 residues. Trimming shortened V by 0 bases and J by 8 bases, and 11 bases separated the two germline ends. In germline, CDR1 is WSHSY, CDR2 SAAADI. For the CDR3, the DNA is TGCGCCAGCAGTGAGTCTAGGGGGAGGGATGAGCAGTTCTTC. Residues: CASSESRGRDEQFF.

The chain has TRBV29-1 and TRBJ1-1; TRBD1 might be the D (5 bases). The V and J ends lost 6 bases and 6 bases respectively, with 17 bases between them. Per germline, CDR1 SQVTM and CDR2 ANQGSEA. CDR3 size: 13 residues. This chain's CDR3 is CSVRHGASPEAFF. As DNA, the CDR3 is TGCAGCGTGAGACATGGGGCCTCTCCTGAAGCTTTCTTT.

V and J are TRBV19 and TRBJ2-7; D is possibly TRBD2 (7 bases). The CDR3 sequence is 16 residues long. Germline CDR1 is LNHDA and CDR2 is SQIVND (reference sequence). V gave up 6 bases and J gave up 3 bases, with 21 bases separating them. CDR3 sequence: CASSSTLGGAHYEQYF. As DNA, the CDR3 is TGTGCCAGTAGCTCGACCCTTGGGGGGGCCCACTACGAGCAGTACTTC.

The rearrangement links TRBV4-1 to TRBJ2-7; 9 bases map to TRBD2. The junction had 10 bases not matched to a gene; V was cut back by 3 bases and J by 4 bases. Germline CDR1 reads MGHRA; CDR2 reads YSYEKL. This CDR3 is 16 amino acids long. This CDR3 reads CASSQALGLAPYEQYF. DNA of the CDR3: TGCGCCAGCAGCCAGGCCCTGGGACTAGCCCCTTACGAGCAGTACTTC.

The rearrangement uses TRBV28 and TRBJ1-5; D is undetermined. The V end was cut by 8 bases, the J end by 11 bases, with 13 bases between. CDR3 size: 11 residues. Germline CDR1 MDHEN, CDR2 SYDVKM. The CDR3 spells CASSDGRSQHF. The DNA of the CDR3 is TGTGCCAGCTCCGACGGGAGGTCCCAGCATTTT.

The CDR3 DNA is TGCGCCAGCAGCCGTGGACTAGCGGGTGGGGGGAATGAGCAGTTCTTC. Encoded protein: CASSRGLAGGGNEQFF. V usage is TRBV5-1 and J usage is TRBJ2-1, with 11 bases aligning to TRBD2. Germline-derived CDR1 and CDR2 are SGHRS and YFSETQ. The CDR3 extends over 16 amino acids. V dropped 4 bases and J dropped 7; count of bases not matched to a gene: 10.

This chain joins TRBV28 and TRBJ2-7, with no clear D. This CDR3 region has 12 residues. Germline assignment: CDR1 MDHEN and CDR2 SYDVKM. V lost 2 bases, J lost 6 bases, and 8 bases lay in between. CDR3 in DNA: TGTGCCAGCAGTTTAACAGAGACCGAGCAGTACTTC. It codes for CASSLTETEQYF.

The chain has TRBV10-3 and TRBJ2-7; TRBD1 is a possible D gene (6 bases). With 2 bases removed from V and 0 bases from J, the gap between germline ends came to 20 bases. Germline loops: CDR1 ENHRY, CDR2 SYGVKD. The CDR3 has 18 residues. Here the CDR3 reads CAISERVQGFASSYEQYF. Here the CDR3 DNA reads TGTGCCATCAGTGAGCGGGTGCAGGGGTTTGCGAGCTCCTACGAGCAGTACTTC.

V is TRBV28 and J is TRBJ1-5, with 7 bases identical to TRBD1. CDR3 length: 15 residues. With V trimmed by 7 bases and J by 7 bases, 13 bases remained unmatched. Per the germline V gene, CDR1 is MDHEN and CDR2 is SYDVKM. The CDR3: CASIYSQGGIQPQHF. The CDR3 nucleotides read TGTGCCAGCATCTATAGCCAGGGGGGAATCCAGCCCCAGCATTTT.

The V gene is TRBV27, the J gene TRBJ2-5; 7 bases fit TRBD1. Germline CDR1 MNHEY, CDR2 SMNVEV (reference sequence). V lost 3 bases, J lost 4 bases, and 5 bases stayed unmatched. This CDR3 comprises 14 residues. The CDR3 nucleotides read TGTGCCAGCAGTTTGACAGGGTGGGGAGAGACCCAGTACTTC. Encoded protein: CASSLTGWGETQYF.

The chain links TRBV27 to TRBJ2-7, with no clear D. V was pared by 6 bases and J by 3 bases, with 6 bases between. Germline V gene data show CDR1 as MNHEY and CDR2 as SMNVEV (reference sequence). The length of the CDR3 is 11 residues. CDR3 bases: TGTGCCAGCAGCCCCTTCTACGAGCAGTACTTC. The encoded protein is CASSPFYEQYF.

The chain is built from TRBV7-9 and TRBJ1-5, with 8 bases aligning to TRBD1. The CDR3 runs 15 residues. Germline trimming cut 5 bases from V and 5 bases from J; bases unmatched to any gene: 8. Germline V gene data show CDR1 as SEHNR and CDR2 as FQNEAQ (reference sequence). CDR3 DNA: TGTGCCAGCAGCCTTGGACAGGGTCTCGATCAGCCCCAGCATTTT. This gives the protein CASSLGQGLDQPQHF.

The chain links TRBV19 to TRBJ2-2; tentative D call: TRBD2 (5 bases). The CDR3 extends over 13 amino acids. The ends were cut back, 5 bases at V and 5 bases at J, with 9 bases in the middle. CDR1 LNHDA and CDR2 SQIVND come from the germline V gene (reference sequence). The CDR3 sequence is CASSDWETGELFF. CDR3 nucleotide sequence: TGTGCCAGTAGTGATTGGGAGACCGGGGAGCTGTTTTTT. Together with reference TRBV19 and TRBJ2-2, the CDR3 gives the full variable domain: DGGITQSPKYLFRKEGQNVTLSCEQNLNHDAMYWYRQDPGQGLRLIYYSQIVNDFQKGDIAEGYSVSREKKESFPLTVTSAQKNPTAFYLCASSDWETGELFFGEGSRLTVL.

This rearrangement joins TRBV19 to TRBJ2-1; D possibly corresponds to TRBD1 (6 bases). This CDR3 region has 12 residues. Trimming stripped 6 bases from V and 5 bases from J, with 8 bases between. Germline loops: CDR1 LNHDA, CDR2 SQIVND (reference sequence). In DNA, the CDR3 is TGTGCCAGTAGGGACAGAAACAATGAGCAGTTCTTC. This codes for CASRDRNNEQFF.

The chain has TRBV21-1 and TRBJ2-7; the table's TRBD2 call for D was not verified on the DNA. TRBV21-1 is described as a pseudogene. This CDR3 region has 14 residues. CDR3: CASSTLAVRNEQYF. CDR3 sequence (DNA): TGTGCCAGCAGCACCCTAGCGGTCCGCAACGAGCAGTACTTC.

This sequence joins TRBV7-2 and TRBJ2-1; 8 bases map to TRBD2. Germline V gene sequence: CDR1 SGHTA, CDR2 FQGNSA. This CDR3 has 15 residues. V dropped 5 bases and J dropped 5; count of bases not matched to a gene: 8. The CDR3 DNA reads as TGTGCCAGCAGCCTCCTATCGGGAGGGGACAATGAGCAGTTCTTC. This encodes CASSLLSGGDNEQFF.